The 3 T cell receptor beta chains listed next were all sequenced from one sample in a study of blood T cell repertoires in COVID-19. The repertoire was sequenced with immunoSEQ multiplex PCR; TCRdb's copy has only in-frame clones and lacks some. The table lists nearly 250,000 clones, 86% of them singletons. The sequencing input was peripheral blood. All receptors come from a woman aged 55 to 70 who had recovered from COVID-19.

The rearrangement joins TRBV9 to TRBJ2-3; 10 nucleotides agree with TRBD2. CDR1 and CDR2 from the germline V gene are SGDLS and YYNGEE. V dropped 0 bases and J dropped 4; count of bases not matched to a gene: 5. The CDR3 extends over 16 amino acids. CDR3 amino acids: CASSVAILAGPDTQYF. The CDR3 region has the DNA TGTGCCAGCAGCGTAGCAATACTAGCGGGGCCAGATACGCAGTATTTT.

The V call is TRBV7-9, the J call TRBJ1-6, with 9 positions matching TRBD1. With V trimmed by 5 bases and J by 10 bases, 9 bases remained unmatched. The CDR3 loop spans 15 amino acids. The germline CDR1 and CDR2 sequences are SEHNR and FQNEAQ (reference sequence). CDR3 coding DNA: TGTGCCAGCAGCGCGGACAGGGGCGGTCTCTCACCCCTCCACTTT. Its protein product is CASSADRGGLSPLHF.

The V call is TRBV7-9, the J call TRBJ2-3, with 10 positions matching TRBD2. V shed 5 bases and J 0 bases; nucleotides not matched to a gene: 5. This CDR3 contains 16 residues. Per germline, CDR1 SEHNR and CDR2 FQNEAQ (reference sequence). This CDR3 reads CASSLRTSGSTDTQYF. The CDR3, as DNA: TGTGCCAGCAGCCTCCGGACTAGCGGAAGCACAGATACGCAGTATTTT.